The entry below gives a single T cell receptor (beta chain) sequence along with its context. The target antigen is unknown. CDR3 length: 14 amino acids. Germline values: CDR1 MGHRA, CDR2 YSYEKL. V lost 5 bases, J lost 5 bases, and 8 bases stayed unmatched. These data come from a study of T cells in Graves' hyperthyroidism and ophthalmopathy. Background on the study: Peripheral blood collection took place at initial diagnosis, before any treatment.

Points from the study as a whole: The majority of expanded thyroid clonotypes above 0.001 also appeared in blood. Model-based prediction identified ophthalmopathy a median roughly 5.9 months prior to its onset.

RNA transcripts were the template for amplifying TCR beta CDR3 regions. When the TCR CDR3 underwent first-round RT-PCR, the HTBI primer set was used. TCRdb re-called the multiplex PCR reads through MiXCR, storing one row per CDR3 protein. The sample has approximately 720,000 distinct CDR3 sequences, over 15% seen once; the top ten hold roughly a sixth. Criteria for exclusion of patients were uncontrolled infection, other autoimmune disease, pregnancy or lactation. The sequence was collected from a woman aged 45-65 years with Graves' hyperthyroidism that later progressed to Graves' ophthalmopathy. The sequenced sample was blood. The genes are TRBV4-1 and TRBJ1-1; TRBD1 agrees at 7 bases. CDR3 sequence (DNA): TGCGCCAGCAGCTCCCGACAGGGCTGGACTGAAGCTTTCTTT. Protein: CASSSRQGWTEAFF.